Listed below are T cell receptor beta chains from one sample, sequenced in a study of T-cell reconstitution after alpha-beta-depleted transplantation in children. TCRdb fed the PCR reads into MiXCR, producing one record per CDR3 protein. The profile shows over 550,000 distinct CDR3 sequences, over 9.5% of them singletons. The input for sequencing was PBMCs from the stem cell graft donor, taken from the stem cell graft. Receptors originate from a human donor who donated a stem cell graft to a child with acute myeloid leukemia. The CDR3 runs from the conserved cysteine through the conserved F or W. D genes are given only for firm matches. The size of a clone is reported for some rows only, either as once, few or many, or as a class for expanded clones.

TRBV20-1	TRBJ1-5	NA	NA	CSASPGSDVNQPQHF	TGCAGTGCCTCCCCGGGGTCTGATGTAAATCAGCCCCAGCATTTT
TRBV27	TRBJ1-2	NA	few	CASSPQGAHGYTF	TGTGCCAGCAGTCCCCAGGGAGCCCATGGCTACACCTTC
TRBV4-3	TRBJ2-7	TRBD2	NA	CASSQEAGGPGEQYF	TGCGCCAGCAGCCAAGAAGCGGGAGGGCCTGGTGAGCAGTACTTC
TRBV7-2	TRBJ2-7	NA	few	CASSFPPVLYEQYF	TGTGCCAGCAGCTTTCCGCCCGTACTTTACGAGCAGTACTTC
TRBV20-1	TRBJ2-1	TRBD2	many	CSAPWLAGGNEQFF	TGCAGTGCTCCCTGGCTAGCGGGAGGTAATGAGCAGTTCTTC
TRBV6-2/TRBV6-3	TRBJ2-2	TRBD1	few	CASTVQGAGGELFF	TGTGCCAGCACGGTACAGGGGGCCGGCGGGGAGCTGTTTTTT
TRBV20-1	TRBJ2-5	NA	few	CSARVGGVPETQYF	TGCAGTGCTAGAGTTGGGGGAGTCCCAGAGACCCAGTACTTC
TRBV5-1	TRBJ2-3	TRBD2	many	CASSLEAGVDTQYF	TGCGCCAGCAGCTTGGAAGCGGGAGTAGATACGCAGTATTTT
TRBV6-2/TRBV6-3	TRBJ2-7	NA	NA	CASSSPTGYRYEQYF	TGTGCCAGCAGTTCCCCAACGGGGTACCGCTACGAGCAGTACTTC
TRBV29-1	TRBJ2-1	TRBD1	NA	CSVGEGQGYNEQFF	TGCAGCGTTGGGGAGGGACAGGGATACAATGAGCAGTTCTTC
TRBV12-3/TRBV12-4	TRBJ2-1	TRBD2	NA	CASSPGGGPKNEQFF	TGTGCCAGCAGCCCGGGGGGAGGGCCAAAGAATGAGCAGTTCTTC
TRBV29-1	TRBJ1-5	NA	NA	CSVRVGNQPQHF	TGCAGCGTAAGGGTTGGCAATCAGCCCCAGCATTTT
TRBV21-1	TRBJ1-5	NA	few	CASSKAPGGPNQPQHF	TGTGCCAGCAGCAAAGCCCCAGGAGGTCCGAATCAGCCCCAGCATTTT
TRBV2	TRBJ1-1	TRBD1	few	CAVYRGSEAFF	TGTGCCGTCTACAGGGGTTCTGAAGCTTTCTTT
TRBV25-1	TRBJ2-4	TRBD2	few	CASRPGVAGGRDIQYF	TGTGCCAGCAGGCCCGGGGTAGCGGGAGGTCGGGACATTCAGTACTTC
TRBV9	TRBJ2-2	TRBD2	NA	CASSPGLAGGPNTGELFF	TGTGCCAGCAGCCCGGGACTAGCGGGAGGCCCTAACACCGGGGAGCTGTTTTTT
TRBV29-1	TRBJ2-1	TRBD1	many	CSVVRGHTNEQFF	TGCAGCGTTGTGAGGGGGCATACCAATGAGCAGTTCTTC
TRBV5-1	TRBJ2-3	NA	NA	CASYVGSGSLVPDTQYF	TGCGCCAGCTACGTGGGGAGCGGTTCCCTCGTCCCAGATACGCAGTATTTT
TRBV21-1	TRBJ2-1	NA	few	CASSKGGVEEQFF	TGTGCCAGCAGCAAAGGGGGGGTGGAGGAGCAGTTCTTC
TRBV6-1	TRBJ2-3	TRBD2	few	CASMGTSGRAWATDTQYF	TGTGCCAGCATGGGGACTAGCGGGAGGGCCTGGGCCACAGATACGCAGTATTTT
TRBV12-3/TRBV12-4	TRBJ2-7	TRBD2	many	CASSTWTSGNYEQYF	TGTGCCAGCAGTACCTGGACTAGCGGGAACTACGAGCAGTACTTC
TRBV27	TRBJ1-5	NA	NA	CASSLVRGQPQHF	TGTGCCAGCAGTTTAGTCCGGGGGCAGCCCCAGCATTTT
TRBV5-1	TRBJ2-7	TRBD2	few	CASSDRAGTYEQYF	TGCGCCAGCAGTGACAGAGCGGGAACCTACGAGCAGTACTTC
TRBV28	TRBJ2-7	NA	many	CAAQTFTYEQYF	TGTGCCGCCCAGACATTTACCTACGAGCAGTACTTC
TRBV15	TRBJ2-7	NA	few	CATSRGTGTAYEQYF	TGTGCCACCAGCAGAGGGACCGGAACTGCCTACGAGCAGTACTTC
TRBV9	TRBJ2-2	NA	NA	CASSVPLDRANTGELFF	TGTGCCAGCAGCGTACCCCTCGACAGAGCGAACACCGGGGAGCTGTTTTTT
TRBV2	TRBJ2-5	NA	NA	CASSAWQGGETQYF	TGTGCCAGCAGTGCGTGGCAGGGTGGGGAGACCCAGTACTTC
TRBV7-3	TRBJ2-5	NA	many	CASSLSMKETQYF	TGTGCCAGCAGCTTAAGTATGAAAGAGACCCAGTACTTC
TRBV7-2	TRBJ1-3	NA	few	CASSLAGVGGNTIYF	TGTGCCAGCAGCTTAGCAGGGGTGGGGGGAAACACCATATATTTT
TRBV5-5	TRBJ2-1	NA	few	CASSSFEGKTYNEQFF	TGTGCCAGCAGCTCTTTCGAGGGTAAAACATACAATGAGCAGTTCTTC
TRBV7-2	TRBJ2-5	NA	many	CASSLRGRTQETQYF	TGTGCCAGCAGCTTACGGGGACGAACTCAAGAGACCCAGTACTTC
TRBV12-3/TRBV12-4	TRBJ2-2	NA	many	CAPPGRGIGGELFF	TGTGCCCCCCCAGGGAGGGGGATCGGCGGGGAGCTGTTTTTT
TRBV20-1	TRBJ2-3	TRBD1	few	CSARPFPGQGAGDTQYF	TGCAGTGCTAGACCTTTTCCCGGACAGGGGGCAGGAGATACGCAGTATTTT
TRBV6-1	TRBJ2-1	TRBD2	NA	CASSERVFRTSGNEQFF	TGTGCCAGCAGTGAAAGAGTTTTTCGGACTAGCGGGAATGAGCAGTTCTTC
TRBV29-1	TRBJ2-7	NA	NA	CSVSRDTLHEQYF	TGCAGCGTCTCCCGGGACACCCTCCACGAGCAGTACTTC
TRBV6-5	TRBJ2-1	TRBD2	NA	CASSYPGLAGGNEQFF	TGTGCCAGCAGTTACCCCGGACTAGCGGGAGGGAATGAGCAGTTCTTC
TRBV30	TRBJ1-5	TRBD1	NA	CAWSLRTGEGQPQHF	TGTGCCTGGAGTCTGCGGACAGGGGAAGGTCAGCCCCAGCATTTT
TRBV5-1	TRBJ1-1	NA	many	CASSLEADTEAFF	TGCGCCAGCAGCTTGGAGGCGGACACTGAAGCTTTCTTT
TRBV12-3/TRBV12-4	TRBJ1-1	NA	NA	CASAGDMNTEAFF	TGTGCCAGCGCCGGGGACATGAACACTGAAGCTTTCTTT
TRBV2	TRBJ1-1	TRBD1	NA	CASSSLGQGRTEAFF	TGTGCCAGCAGTTCTCTGGGACAGGGTAGAACTGAAGCTTTCTTT
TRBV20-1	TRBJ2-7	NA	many	CSARGLGYEQYF	TGCAGTGCTCGGGGACTGGGCTACGAGCAGTACTTC
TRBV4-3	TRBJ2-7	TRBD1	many	CASSQGTQGAEQYF	TGCGCCAGCAGCCAAGGAACTCAGGGGGCCGAGCAGTACTTC
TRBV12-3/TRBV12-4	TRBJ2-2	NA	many	CASSFYGTGELFF	TGTGCCAGCAGTTTTTATGGCACCGGGGAGCTGTTTTTT
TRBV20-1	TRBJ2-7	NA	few	CSATRTDSLGNEQYF	TGCAGTGCTACTCGGACGGACAGCCTTGGGAACGAGCAGTACTTC
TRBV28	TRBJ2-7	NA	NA	CASSGYLYEQYF	TGTGCCAGCAGCGGCTATCTTTACGAGCAGTACTTC
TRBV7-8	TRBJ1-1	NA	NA	CASRSIWGGNTEAFF	TGTGCCAGCCGATCAATCTGGGGAGGGAACACTGAAGCTTTCTTT
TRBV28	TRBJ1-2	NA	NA	CASSFSTGRSGGYTF	TGTGCCAGCAGTTTCTCGACGGGTCGCTCGGGGGGCTACACCTTC
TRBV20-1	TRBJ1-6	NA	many	CSASRVGNSPLHF	TGCAGTGCGAGCAGGGTAGGGAATTCACCCCTCCACTTT
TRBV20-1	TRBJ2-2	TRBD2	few	CSAQGLADSTGELFF	TGCAGTGCTCAGGGTCTAGCGGACTCCACCGGGGAGCTGTTTTTT
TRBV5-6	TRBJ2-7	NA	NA	CASSLTGYNEQYF	TGTGCCAGCAGCTTGACAGGGTACAACGAGCAGTACTTC
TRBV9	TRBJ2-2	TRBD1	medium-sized	CASSASGGSDTGELFF	TGTGCCAGCAGCGCCTCAGGGGGATCGGACACCGGGGAGCTGTTTTTT
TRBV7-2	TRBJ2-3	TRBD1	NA	CASSRGQGGTDSQYF	TGTGCCAGCAGTCGAGGACAGGGAGGCACAGATTCGCAGTATTTT
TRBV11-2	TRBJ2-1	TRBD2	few	CASSLDLAAYNEQFF	TGTGCCAGCAGCCTCGATCTAGCGGCCTACAATGAGCAGTTCTTC
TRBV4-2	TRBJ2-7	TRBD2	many	CASSQEGLAGGPRQYF	TGTGCCAGCAGCCAAGAGGGACTAGCGGGAGGGCCTAGGCAGTACTTC
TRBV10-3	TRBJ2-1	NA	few	CAISESGRAWFF	TGTGCCATCAGTGAGTCTGGGCGGGCGTGGTTCTTC
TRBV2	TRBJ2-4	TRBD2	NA	CASSGGTSPTLAKNIQYF	TGTGCCAGCAGTGGAGGGACTAGCCCTACGCTAGCCAAAAACATTCAGTACTTC
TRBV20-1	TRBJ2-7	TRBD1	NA	CSAPRTGSPYEQYF	TGCAGTGCCCCCCGGACAGGTTCTCCCTACGAGCAGTACTTC
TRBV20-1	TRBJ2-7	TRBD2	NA	CSARGLLISGGLSSYEQYF	TGCAGTGCTAGAGGCCTCCTTATTAGCGGGGGGCTTAGCTCCTACGAGCAGTACTTC
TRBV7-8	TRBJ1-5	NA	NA	CASSLVEGSGQPQHF	TGTGCCAGCAGCTTAGTGGAGGGGTCAGGTCAGCCCCAGCATTTT
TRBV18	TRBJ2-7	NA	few	CASSPPAGGTLEQYF	TGTGCCAGCTCACCACCCGCAGGAGGGACCCTAGAGCAGTACTTC